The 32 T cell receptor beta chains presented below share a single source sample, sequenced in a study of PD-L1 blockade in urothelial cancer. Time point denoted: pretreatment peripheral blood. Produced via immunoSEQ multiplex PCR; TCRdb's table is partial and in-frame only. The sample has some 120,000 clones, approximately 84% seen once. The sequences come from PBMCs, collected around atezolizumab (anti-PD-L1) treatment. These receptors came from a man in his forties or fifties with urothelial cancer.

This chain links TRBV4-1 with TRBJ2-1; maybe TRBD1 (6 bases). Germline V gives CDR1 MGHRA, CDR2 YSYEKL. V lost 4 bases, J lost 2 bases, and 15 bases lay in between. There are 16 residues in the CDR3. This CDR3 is CASSRPQGSTYNEQFF. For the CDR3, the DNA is TGCGCCAGCAGCCGGCCACAGGGAAGCACCTACAATGAGCAGTTCTTC.

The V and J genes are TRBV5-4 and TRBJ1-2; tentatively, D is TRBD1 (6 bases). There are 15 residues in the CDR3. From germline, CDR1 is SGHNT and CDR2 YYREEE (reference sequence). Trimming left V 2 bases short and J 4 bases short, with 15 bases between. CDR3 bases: TGTGCCAGCAGCTTAGAACAGGGACGCGGCTATGGCTACACCTTC. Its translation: CASSLEQGRGYGYTF.

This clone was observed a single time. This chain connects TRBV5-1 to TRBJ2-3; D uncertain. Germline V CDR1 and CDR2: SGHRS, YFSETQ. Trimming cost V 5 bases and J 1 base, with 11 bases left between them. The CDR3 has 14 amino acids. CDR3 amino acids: CASRVNVGTDTQYF. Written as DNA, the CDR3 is TGCGCCAGCAGGGTTAATGTAGGCACAGATACGCAGTATTTT. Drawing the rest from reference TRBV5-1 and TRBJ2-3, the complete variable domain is KAGVTQTPRYLIKTRGQQVTLSCSPISGHRSVSWYQQTPGQGLQFLFEYFSETQRNKGNFPGRFSGRQFSNSRSEMNVSTLELGDSALYLCASRVNVGTDTQYFGPGTRLTVL.

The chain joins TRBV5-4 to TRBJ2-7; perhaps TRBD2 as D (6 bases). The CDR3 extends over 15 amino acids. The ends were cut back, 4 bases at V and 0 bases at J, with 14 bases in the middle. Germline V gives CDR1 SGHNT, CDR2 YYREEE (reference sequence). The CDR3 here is CASSLGTSSSYEQYF. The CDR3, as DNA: TGTGCCAGCAGCCTCGGGACTTCCAGCTCCTACGAGCAGTACTTC.

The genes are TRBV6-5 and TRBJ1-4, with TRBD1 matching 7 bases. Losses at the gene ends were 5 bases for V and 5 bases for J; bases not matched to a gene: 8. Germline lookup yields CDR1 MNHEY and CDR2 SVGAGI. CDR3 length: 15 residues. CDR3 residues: CASSPLGDSNEKLFF. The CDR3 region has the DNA TGTGCCAGCAGTCCACTTGGGGACAGCAATGAAAAACTGTTTTTT.

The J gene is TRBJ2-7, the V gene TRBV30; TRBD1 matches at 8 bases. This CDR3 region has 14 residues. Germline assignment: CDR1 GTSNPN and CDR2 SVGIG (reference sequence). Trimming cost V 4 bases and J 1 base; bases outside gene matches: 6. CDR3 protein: CAWKGQEGSYEQYF. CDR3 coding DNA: TGTGCCTGGAAGGGACAGGAAGGATCCTACGAGCAGTACTTC. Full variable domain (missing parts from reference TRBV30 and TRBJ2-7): SQTIHQWPATLVQPVGSPLSLECTVEGTSNPNLYWYRQAAGRGLQLLFYSVGIGQISSEVPQNLSASRPQDRQFILSSKKLLLSDSGFYLCAWKGQEGSYEQYFGPGTRLTVT.

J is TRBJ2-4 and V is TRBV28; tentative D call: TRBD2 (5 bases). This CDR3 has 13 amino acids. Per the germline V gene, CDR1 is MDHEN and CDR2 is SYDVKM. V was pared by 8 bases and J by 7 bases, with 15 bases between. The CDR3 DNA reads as TGTGCCAGCCGCCTCGGACTGGAGAACATTCAGTACTTC. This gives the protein CASRLGLENIQYF.

The CDR3 sequence: CASSRQGAQAGYTF. CDR3 nucleotides: TGCGCCAGCAGCCGACAGGGGGCGCAAGCTGGCTACACCTTC. The V gene is TRBV5-1, the J gene TRBJ1-2; 10 nucleotides align to TRBD1. The V gene's germline CDR1 is SGHRS and CDR2 YFSETQ. The CDR3 runs 14 residues. Unmatched junction bases numbered 7, after V lost 4 bases and J lost 7 bases. Complete variable domain (other parts from reference TRBV5-1 and TRBJ1-2): KAGVTQTPRYLIKTRGQQVTLSCSPISGHRSVSWYQQTPGQGLQFLFEYFSETQRNKGNFPGRFSGRQFSNSRSEMNVSTLELGDSALYLCASSRQGAQAGYTFGSGTRLTVV.

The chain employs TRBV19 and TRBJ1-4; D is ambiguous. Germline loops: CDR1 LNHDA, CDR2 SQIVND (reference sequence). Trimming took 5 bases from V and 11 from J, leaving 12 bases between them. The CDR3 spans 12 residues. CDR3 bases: TGTGCCAGTAGTTTCCACGACACCAAACTGTTTTTT. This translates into CASSFHDTKLFF. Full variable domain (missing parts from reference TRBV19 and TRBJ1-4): DGGITQSPKYLFRKEGQNVTLSCEQNLNHDAMYWYRQDPGQGLRLIYYSQIVNDFQKGDIAEGYSVSREKKESFPLTVTSAQKNPTAFYLCASSFHDTKLFFGSGTQLSVL.

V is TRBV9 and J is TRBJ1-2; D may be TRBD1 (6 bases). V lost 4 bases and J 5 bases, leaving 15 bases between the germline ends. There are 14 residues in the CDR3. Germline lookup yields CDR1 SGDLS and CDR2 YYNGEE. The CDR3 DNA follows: TGTGCCAGCAGCACCGAGACAGGAGCTTATGGCTACACCTTC. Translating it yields CASSTETGAYGYTF.

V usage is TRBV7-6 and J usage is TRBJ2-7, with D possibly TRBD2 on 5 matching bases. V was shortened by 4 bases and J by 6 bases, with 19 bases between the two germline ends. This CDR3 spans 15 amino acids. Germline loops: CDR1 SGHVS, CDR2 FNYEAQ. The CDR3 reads CASSSDAGSLREQYF. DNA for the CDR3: TGTGCCAGCAGCTCCGACGCGGGCTCCTTACGCGAGCAGTACTTC.

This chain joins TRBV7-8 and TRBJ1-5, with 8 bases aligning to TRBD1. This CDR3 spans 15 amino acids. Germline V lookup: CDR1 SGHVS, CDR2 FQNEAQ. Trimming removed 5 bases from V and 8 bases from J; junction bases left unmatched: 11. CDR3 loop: CASSPGQGGQKPQHF. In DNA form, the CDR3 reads TGTGCCAGCAGCCCCGGACAGGGTGGTCAGAAGCCCCAGCATTTT.

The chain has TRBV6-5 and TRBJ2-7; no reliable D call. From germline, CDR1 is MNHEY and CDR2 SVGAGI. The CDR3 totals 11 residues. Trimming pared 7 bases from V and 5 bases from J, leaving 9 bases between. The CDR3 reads CASTYYDEQYF. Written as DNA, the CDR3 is TGTGCCAGCACCTACTATGACGAGCAGTACTTC.

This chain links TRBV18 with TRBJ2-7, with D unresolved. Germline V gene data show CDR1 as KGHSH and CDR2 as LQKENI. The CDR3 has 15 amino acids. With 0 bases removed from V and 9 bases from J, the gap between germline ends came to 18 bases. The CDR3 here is CASSPPKPPRWAQYF. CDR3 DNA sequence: TGTGCCAGCTCACCACCAAAACCCCCCAGGTGGGCGCAGTACTTC.

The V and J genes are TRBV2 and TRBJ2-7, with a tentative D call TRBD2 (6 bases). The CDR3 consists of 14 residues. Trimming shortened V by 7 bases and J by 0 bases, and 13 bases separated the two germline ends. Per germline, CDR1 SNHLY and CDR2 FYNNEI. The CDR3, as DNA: TGTGCCAGCAAACGGCGGGGAAACTCCTACGAGCAGTACTTC. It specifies CASKRRGNSYEQYF. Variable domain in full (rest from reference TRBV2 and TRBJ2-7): EPEVTQTPSHQVTQMGQEVILRCVPISNHLYFYWYRQILGQKVEFLVSFYNNEISEKSEIFDDQFSVERPDGSNFTLKIRSTKLEDSAMYFCASKRRGNSYEQYFGPGTRLTVT.

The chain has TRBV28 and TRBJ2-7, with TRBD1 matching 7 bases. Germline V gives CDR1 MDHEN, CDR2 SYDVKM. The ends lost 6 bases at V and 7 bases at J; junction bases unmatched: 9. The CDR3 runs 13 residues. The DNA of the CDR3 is TGTGCCAGCAGGAAACAGGGGTGGTATGAGCAGTACTTC. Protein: CASRKQGWYEQYF.

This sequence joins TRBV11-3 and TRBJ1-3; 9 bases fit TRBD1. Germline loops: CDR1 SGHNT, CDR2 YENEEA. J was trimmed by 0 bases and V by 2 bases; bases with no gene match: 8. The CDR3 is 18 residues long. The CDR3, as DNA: TGTGCCAGCAGCTTACACAGGGGGCCTCCGAGCTCTGGAAACACCATATATTTT. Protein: CASSLHRGPPSSGNTIYF. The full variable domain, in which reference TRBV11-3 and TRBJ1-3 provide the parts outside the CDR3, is EAGVVQSPRYKIIEKKQPVAFWCNPISGHNTLYWYLQNLGQGPELLIRYENEEAVDDSQLPKDRFSAERLKGVDSTLKIQPAELGDSAVYLCASSLHRGPPSSGNTIYFGEGSWLTVV.

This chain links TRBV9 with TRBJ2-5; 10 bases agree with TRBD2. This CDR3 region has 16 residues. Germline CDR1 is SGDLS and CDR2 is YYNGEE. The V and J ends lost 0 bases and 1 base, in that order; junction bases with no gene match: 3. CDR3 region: CASSVASGRAQETQYF. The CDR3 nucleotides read TGTGCCAGCAGCGTAGCCAGCGGGAGGGCCCAAGAGACCCAGTACTTC.

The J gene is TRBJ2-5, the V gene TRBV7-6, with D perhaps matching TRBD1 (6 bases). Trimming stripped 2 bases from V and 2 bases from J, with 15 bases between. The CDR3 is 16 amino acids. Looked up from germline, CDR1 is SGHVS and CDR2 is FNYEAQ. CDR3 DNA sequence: TGTGCCAGCAGCTTAACCGGGACAAATCAACAAGAGACCCAGTACTTC. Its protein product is CASSLTGTNQQETQYF.

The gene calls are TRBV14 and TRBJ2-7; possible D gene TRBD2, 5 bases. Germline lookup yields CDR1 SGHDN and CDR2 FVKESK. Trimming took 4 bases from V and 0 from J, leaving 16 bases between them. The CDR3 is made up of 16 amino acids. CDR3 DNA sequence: TGTGCCAGCAGCCCCCTCAGCGGTATTGGCTCCTACGAGCAGTACTTC. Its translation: CASSPLSGIGSYEQYF.

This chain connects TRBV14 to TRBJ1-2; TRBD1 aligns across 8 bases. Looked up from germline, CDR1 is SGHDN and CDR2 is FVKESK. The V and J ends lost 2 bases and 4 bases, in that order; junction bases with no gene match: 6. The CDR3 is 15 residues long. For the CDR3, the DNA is TGTGCCAGCAGCCAATACCAGGGGGCCACCTATGGCTACACCTTC. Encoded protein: CASSQYQGATYGYTF.

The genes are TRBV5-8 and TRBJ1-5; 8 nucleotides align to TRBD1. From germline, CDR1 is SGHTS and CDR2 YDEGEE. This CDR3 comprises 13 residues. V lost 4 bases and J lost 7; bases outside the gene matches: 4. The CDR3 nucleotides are TGTGCCAGCAGCAGGGACAGGAACCAGCCCCAGCATTTT. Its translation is CASSRDRNQPQHF.

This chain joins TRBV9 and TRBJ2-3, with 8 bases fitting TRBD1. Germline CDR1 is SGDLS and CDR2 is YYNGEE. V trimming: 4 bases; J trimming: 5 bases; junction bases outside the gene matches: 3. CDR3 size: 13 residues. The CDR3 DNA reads TGTGCCAGCAGCCCAGGGGGCAGAGATACGCAGTATTTT. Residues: CASSPGGRDTQYF.

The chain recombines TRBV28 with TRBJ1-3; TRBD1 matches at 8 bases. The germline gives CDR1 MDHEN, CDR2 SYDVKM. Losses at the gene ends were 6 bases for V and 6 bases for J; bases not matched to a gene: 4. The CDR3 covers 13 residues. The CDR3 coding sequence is TGTGCCAGCAGAGGGACAGGAGAAAACACCATATATTTT. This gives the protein CASRGTGENTIYF.

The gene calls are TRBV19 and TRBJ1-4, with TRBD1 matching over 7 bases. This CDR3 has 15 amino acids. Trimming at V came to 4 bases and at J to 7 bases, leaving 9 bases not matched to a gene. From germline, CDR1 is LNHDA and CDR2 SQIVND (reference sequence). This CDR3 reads CASSSDRAGGEKLFF. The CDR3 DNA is TGTGCCAGTAGTAGCGACAGGGCCGGTGGTGAAAAACTGTTTTTT.

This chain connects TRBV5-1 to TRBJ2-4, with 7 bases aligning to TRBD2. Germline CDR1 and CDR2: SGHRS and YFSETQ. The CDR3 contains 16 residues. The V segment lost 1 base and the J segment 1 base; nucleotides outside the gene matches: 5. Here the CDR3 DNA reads TGCGCCAGCAGCTTGACCTGGCGGGGGGCCAAAAACATTCAGTACTTC. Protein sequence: CASSLTWRGAKNIQYF. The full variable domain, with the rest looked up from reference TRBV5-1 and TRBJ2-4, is KAGVTQTPRYLIKTRGQQVTLSCSPISGHRSVSWYQQTPGQGLQFLFEYFSETQRNKGNFPGRFSGRQFSNSRSEMNVSTLELGDSALYLCASSLTWRGAKNIQYFGAGTRLSVL.

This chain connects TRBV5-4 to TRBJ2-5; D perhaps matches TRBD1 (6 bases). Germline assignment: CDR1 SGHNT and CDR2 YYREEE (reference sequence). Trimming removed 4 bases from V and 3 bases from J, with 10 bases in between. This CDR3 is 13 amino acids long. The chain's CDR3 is CASSLNREETQYF. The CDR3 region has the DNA TGTGCCAGCAGCCTCAACAGGGAAGAGACCCAGTACTTC.

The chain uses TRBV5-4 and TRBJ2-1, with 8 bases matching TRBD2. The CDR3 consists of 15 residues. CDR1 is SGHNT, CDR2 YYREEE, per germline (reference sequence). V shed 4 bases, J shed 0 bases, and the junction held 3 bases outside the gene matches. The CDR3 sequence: CASSLSGSSYNEQFF. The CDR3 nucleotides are TGTGCCAGCAGCCTGAGCGGGAGCTCCTACAATGAGCAGTTCTTC.

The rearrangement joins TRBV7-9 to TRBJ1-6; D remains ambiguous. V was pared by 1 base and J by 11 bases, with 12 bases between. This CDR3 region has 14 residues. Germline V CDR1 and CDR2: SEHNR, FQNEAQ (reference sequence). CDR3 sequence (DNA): TGTGCCAGCAGCTTAGACGGTGTCCTGGCACCCCTCCACTTT. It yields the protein CASSLDGVLAPLHF.

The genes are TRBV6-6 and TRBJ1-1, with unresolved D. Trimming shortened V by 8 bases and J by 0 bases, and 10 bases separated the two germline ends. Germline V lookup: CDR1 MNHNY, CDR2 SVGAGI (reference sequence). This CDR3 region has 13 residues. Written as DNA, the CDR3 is TGTGCCAGCCGGAGAGGGATGAACACTGAAGCTTTCTTT. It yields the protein CASRRGMNTEAFF.

The CDR3 spells CASSRARDYNEQFF. The CDR3 nucleotides read TGTGCCAGTAGTCGGGCCAGGGACTACAATGAGCAGTTCTTC. This chain links TRBV19 with TRBJ2-1; possibly TRBD1 for D (5 bases). This CDR3 has 14 amino acids. Trimming left V 5 bases short and J 3 bases short, with 11 bases between. Germline V gives CDR1 LNHDA, CDR2 SQIVND (reference sequence).

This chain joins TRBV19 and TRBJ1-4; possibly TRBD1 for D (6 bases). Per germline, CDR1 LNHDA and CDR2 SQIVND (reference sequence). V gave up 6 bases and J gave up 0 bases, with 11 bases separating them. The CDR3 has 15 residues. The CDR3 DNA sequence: TGTGCCAGTAGGCCACAGGGATCAACTAATGAAAAACTGTTTTTT. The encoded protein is CASRPQGSTNEKLFF.